This T cell receptor (beta chain) was recovered during a study of OX40 agonist ivuxolimab in advanced cancers. Across the whole study: People in dose escalation had one of these cancers: hepatocellular carcinoma, melanoma, renal cell or head and neck cancer.

The protocol was immunoSEQ multiplex PCR, while the TCRdb copy is restricted to in-frame clones and leaves out a portion. The table has approximately 100,000 clones, just over 90% seen once. A word on this clone: Its specificity is unknown.

General study findings and limits: The study found that CD8+ T cells averaged more expanded clones than CD4+.

Germline V gene sequence: CDR1 LNHNV, CDR2 YYDKDF (reference sequence). The germline V and J ends were trimmed by 1 base and 5 bases, with 5 bases remaining between them. The CDR3 runs to 13 residues. The source material was CD4+ or CD8+ T cells sorted from blood, sampled in a trial of the OX40 agonist ivuxolimab. The rearrangement joins TRBV15 to TRBJ2-2; D unresolved. The clonotype comes from an adult with an advanced solid tumor such as melanoma, head and neck, liver or kidney cancer. The CDR3 bases are TGTGCCACCAGCAGAGCCAGAACCGGGGAGCTGTTTTTT. As protein: CATSRARTGELFF.